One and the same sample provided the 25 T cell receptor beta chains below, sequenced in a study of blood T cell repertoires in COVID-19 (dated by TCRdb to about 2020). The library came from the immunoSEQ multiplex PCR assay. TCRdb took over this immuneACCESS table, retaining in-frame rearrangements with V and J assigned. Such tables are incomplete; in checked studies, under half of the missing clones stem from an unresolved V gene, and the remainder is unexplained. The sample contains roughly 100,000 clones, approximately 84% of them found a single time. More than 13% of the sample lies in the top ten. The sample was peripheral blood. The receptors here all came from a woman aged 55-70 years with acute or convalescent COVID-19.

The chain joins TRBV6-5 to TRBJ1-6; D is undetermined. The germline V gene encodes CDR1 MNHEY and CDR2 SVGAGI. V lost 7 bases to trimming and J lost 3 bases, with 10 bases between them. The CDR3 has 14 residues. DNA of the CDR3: TGTGCCAGCACCGGAGTATTCTATAATTCACCCCTCCACTTT. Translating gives CASTGVFYNSPLHF.

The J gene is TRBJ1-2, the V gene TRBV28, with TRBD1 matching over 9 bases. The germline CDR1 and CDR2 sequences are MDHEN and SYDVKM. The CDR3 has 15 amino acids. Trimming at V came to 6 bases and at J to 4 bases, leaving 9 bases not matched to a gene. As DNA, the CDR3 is TGTGCCAGCAGCCCATCGGGACAGGGTTTCTATGGCTACACCTTC. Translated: CASSPSGQGFYGYTF.

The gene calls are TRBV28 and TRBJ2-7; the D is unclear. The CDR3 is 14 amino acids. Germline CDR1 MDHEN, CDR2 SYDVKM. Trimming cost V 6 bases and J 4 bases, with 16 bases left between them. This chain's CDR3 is CASSVGPLPYEQYF. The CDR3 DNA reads TGTGCCAGCAGCGTGGGCCCCCTCCCGTACGAGCAGTACTTC.

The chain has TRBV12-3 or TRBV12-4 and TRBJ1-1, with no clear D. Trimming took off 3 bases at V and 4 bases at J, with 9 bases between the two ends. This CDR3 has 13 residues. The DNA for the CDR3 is TGTGCCAGCAGTTTGGCGAGGGTCACTGAAGCTTTCTTT. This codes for CASSLARVTEAFF.

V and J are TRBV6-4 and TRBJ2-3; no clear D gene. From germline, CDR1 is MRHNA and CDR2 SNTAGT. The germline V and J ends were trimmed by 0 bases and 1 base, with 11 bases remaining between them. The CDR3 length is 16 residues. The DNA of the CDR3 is TGTGCCAGCAGTGACTCAGCGACGCCGGGCACAGATACGCAGTATTTT. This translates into CASSDSATPGTDTQYF.

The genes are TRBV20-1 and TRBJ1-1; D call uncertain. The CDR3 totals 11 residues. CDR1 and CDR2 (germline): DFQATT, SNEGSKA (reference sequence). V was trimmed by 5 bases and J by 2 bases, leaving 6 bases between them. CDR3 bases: TGCAGTGCTTCAGATAACACTGAAGCTTTCTTT. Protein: CSASDNTEAFF.

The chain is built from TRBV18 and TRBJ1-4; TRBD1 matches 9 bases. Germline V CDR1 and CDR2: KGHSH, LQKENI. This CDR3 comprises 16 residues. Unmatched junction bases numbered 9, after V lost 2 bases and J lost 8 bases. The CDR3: CASSPRRGTGTEKLFF. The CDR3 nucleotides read TGTGCCAGCTCACCAAGAAGGGGGACAGGGACCGAAAAACTGTTTTTT.

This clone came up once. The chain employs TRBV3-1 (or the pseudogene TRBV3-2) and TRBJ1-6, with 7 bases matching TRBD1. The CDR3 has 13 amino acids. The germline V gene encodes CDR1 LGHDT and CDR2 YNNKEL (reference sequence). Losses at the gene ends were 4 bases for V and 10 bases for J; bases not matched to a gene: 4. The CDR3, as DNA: TGTGCCAGCAGCCCGCACAGGGGCTCACCCCTCCACTTT. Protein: CASSPHRGSPLHF.

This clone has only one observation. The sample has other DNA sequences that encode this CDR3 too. The CDR3 bases are TGTGCCAGCAGTCCCGGGACAGGAGATATTAATCAGCCCCAGCATTTT. Amino acids: CASSPGTGDINQPQHF. This rearrangement joins TRBV3-1 (or the pseudogene TRBV3-2) to TRBJ1-5, with 8 bases fitting TRBD1. Germline CDR1 reads LGHDT; CDR2 reads YNNKEL (reference sequence). The junction had 11 bases not matched to a gene; V was cut back by 6 bases and J by 4 bases. The CDR3 is 16 residues long.

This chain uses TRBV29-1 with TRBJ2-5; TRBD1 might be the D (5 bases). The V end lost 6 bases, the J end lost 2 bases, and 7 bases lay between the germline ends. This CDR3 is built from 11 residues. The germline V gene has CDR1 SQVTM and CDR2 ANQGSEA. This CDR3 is CSVGQQETQYF. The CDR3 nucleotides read TGCAGCGTGGGGCAGCAAGAGACCCAGTACTTC.

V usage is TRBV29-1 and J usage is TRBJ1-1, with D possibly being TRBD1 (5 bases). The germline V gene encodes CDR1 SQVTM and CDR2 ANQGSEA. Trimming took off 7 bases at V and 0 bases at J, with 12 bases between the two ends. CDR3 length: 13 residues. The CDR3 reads CSALQVMNTEAFF. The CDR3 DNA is TGCAGCGCCCTACAGGTCATGAACACTGAAGCTTTCTTT. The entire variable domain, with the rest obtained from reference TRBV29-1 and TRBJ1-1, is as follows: SAVISQKPSRDICQRGTSLTIQCQVDSQVTMMFWYRQQPGQSLTLIATANQGSEATYESGFVIDKFPISRPNLTFSTLTVSNMSPEDSSIYLCSALQVMNTEAFFGQGTRLTVV.

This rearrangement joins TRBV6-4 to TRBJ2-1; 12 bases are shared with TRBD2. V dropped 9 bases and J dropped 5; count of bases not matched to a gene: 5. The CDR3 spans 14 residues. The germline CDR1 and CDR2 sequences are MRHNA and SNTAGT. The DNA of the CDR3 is TGTGCCAGTTCGACTAGCGGGAGCCACAATGAGCAGTTCTTC. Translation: CASSTSGSHNEQFF.

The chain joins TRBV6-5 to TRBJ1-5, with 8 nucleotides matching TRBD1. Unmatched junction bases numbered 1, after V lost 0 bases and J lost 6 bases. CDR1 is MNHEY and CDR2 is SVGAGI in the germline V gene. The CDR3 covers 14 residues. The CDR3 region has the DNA TGTGCCAGCAGTTACTCGACAGGGGCTCAGCCCCAGCATTTT. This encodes CASSYSTGAQPQHF.

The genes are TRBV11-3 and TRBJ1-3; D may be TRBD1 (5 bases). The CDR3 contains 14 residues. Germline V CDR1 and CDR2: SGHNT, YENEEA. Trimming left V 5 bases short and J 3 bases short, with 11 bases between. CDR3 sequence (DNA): TGTGCCAGCAGCCGCGCGGGGGATGGAAACACCATATATTTT. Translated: CASSRAGDGNTIYF.

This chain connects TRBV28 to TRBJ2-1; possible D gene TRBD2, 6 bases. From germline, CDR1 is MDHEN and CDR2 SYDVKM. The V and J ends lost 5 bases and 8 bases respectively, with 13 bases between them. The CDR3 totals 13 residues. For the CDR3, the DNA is TGTGCCAGCAGTGAGGGCGGGAACGATGAGCAGTTCTTC. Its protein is CASSEGGNDEQFF.

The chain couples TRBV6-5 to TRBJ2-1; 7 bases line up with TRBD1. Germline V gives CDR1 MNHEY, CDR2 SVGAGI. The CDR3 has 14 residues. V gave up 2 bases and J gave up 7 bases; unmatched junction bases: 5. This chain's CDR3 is CASSYKGAWNEQFF. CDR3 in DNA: TGTGCCAGCAGTTACAAGGGGGCCTGGAATGAGCAGTTCTTC.

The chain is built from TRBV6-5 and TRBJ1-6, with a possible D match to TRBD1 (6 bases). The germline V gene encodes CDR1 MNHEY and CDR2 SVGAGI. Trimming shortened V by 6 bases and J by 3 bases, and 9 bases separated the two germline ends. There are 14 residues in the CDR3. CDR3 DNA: TGTGCCAGCAGAGGGGGTTTCTATAATTCACCCCTCCACTTT. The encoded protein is CASRGGFYNSPLHF.

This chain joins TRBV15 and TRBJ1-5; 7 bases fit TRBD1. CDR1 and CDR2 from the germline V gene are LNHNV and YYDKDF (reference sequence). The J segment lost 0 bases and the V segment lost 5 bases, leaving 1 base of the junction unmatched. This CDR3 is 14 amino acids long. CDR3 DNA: TGTGCCACCAGCCGGGACAGTAGCAATCAGCCCCAGCATTTT. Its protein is CATSRDSSNQPQHF.

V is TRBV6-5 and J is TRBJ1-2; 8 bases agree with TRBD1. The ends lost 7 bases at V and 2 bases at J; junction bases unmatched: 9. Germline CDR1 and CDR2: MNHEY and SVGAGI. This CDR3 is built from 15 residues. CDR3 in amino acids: CASTQGQGFNYGYTF. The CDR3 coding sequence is TGTGCCAGCACTCAAGGACAGGGCTTCAACTATGGCTACACCTTC.

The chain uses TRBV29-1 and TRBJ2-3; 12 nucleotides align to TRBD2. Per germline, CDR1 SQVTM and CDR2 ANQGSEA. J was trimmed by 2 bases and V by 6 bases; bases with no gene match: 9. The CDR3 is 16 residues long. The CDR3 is CSVPTSGGRNTDTQYF. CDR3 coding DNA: TGCAGCGTCCCCACTAGCGGGGGGCGTAACACAGATACGCAGTATTTT.

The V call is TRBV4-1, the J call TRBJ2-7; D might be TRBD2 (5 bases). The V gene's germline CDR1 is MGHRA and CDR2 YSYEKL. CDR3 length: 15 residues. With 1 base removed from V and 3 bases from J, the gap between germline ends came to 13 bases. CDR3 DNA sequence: TGCGCCAGCAGCCAAGGAGGCAGCGGCAGCTACGAGCAGTACTTC. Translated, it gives CASSQGGSGSYEQYF.

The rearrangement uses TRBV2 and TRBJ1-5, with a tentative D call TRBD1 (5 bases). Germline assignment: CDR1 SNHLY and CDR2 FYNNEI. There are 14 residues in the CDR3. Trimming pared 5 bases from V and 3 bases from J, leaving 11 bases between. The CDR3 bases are TGTGCCAGCAGTCAGGGAAGGAACAATCAGCCCCAGCATTTT. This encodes CASSQGRNNQPQHF. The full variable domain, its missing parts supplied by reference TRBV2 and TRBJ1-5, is EPEVTQTPSHQVTQMGQEVILRCVPISNHLYFYWYRQILGQKVEFLVSFYNNEISEKSEIFDDQFSVERPDGSNFTLKIRSTKLEDSAMYFCASSQGRNNQPQHFGDGTRLSIL.

The CDR3 sequence is CASSEAYRGKKHF. The CDR3 nucleotides are TGTGCCAGCAGTGAAGCGTACAGGGGAAAGAAGCATTTT. V gene TRBV6-1 combines with J gene TRBJ1-5, with 7 bases that match TRBD1. There are 13 residues in the CDR3. Trimming cost V 0 bases and J 14 bases; bases outside gene matches: 7. Germline-derived CDR1 and CDR2 are MNHNS and SASEGT.

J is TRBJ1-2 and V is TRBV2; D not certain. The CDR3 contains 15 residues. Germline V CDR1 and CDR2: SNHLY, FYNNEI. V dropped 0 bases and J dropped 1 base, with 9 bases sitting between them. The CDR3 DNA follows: TGTGCCAGCAGTGAAGCGCAAGTAGTTAACTATGGCTACACCTTC. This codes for CASSEAQVVNYGYTF.

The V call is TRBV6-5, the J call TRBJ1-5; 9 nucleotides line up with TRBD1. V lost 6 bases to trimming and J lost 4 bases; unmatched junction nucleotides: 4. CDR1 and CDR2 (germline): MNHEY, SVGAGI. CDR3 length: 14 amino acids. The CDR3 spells CASRKTGGNQPQHF. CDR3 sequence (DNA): TGTGCCAGCAGGAAGACAGGGGGTAATCAGCCCCAGCATTTT.